The 12 T cell receptor beta chains presented below share a single source sample, sequenced in a study of blood T cell repertoires in COVID-19. Method: immunoSEQ multiplex PCR; TCRdb's copy keeps in-frame clones and lacks some. The data contain about 39,000 clones, roughly 94% of them singletons. The sequencing input was peripheral blood. The receptors here all came from a human donor with active COVID-19. The donor label of this sample is uncertain.

The chain is built from TRBV6-5 and TRBJ1-3, with 9 bases aligning to TRBD1. The J segment lost 0 bases and the V segment lost 7 bases, leaving 1 base of the junction unmatched. Germline V lookup: CDR1 MNHEY, CDR2 SVGAGI. This CDR3 has 14 amino acids. The CDR3 DNA reads as TGTGCCAGCACGGACAGGGGCTCTGGAAACACCATATATTTT. It specifies CASTDRGSGNTIYF.

The DNA of the CDR3 is TGTGCCAGCAGCCCCATACTAGCGGGCCTCTACAATGAGCAGTTCTTC. It codes for CASSPILAGLYNEQFF. This sequence joins TRBV9 and TRBJ2-1; 9 bases are a match to TRBD2. With V trimmed by 4 bases and J by 3 bases, 8 bases remained unmatched. CDR1 SGDLS and CDR2 YYNGEE come from the germline V gene. This CDR3 is built from 16 residues.

The chain has TRBV10-2 and TRBJ2-5, with 9 bases fitting TRBD1. The CDR3 totals 13 residues. J gave up 6 bases and V 8 bases, and 7 bases lay outside the gene matches. Germline CDR1 WSHSY, CDR2 SAAADI. The CDR3 here is CASRTGGGKTQYF. CDR3 in DNA: TGCGCCAGCCGAACAGGGGGCGGAAAGACCCAGTACTTC.

J is TRBJ1-1 and V is TRBV9, with D perhaps matching TRBD1 (6 bases). With 3 bases removed from V and 3 bases from J, the gap between germline ends came to 15 bases. The CDR3 has 15 amino acids. Germline V CDR1 and CDR2: SGDLS, YYNGEE. CDR3 DNA sequence: TGTGCCAGCAGCGAGGGGGGGTTAAGTGACACTGAAGCTTTCTTT. Residues: CASSEGGLSDTEAFF.

The chain combines TRBV7-9 with TRBJ1-3; D is perhaps TRBD1 (5 bases). The V and J ends lost 2 bases and 8 bases respectively, with 16 bases between them. CDR1 SEHNR and CDR2 FQNEAQ come from the germline V gene (reference sequence). This CDR3 spans 15 amino acids. DNA of the CDR3: TGTGCCAGCAGCTTATGGGCCAGGGAAGGGCACACCATATATTTT. Its translation is CASSLWAREGHTIYF.

V gene TRBV5-1 combines with J gene TRBJ2-1; 9 bases fit TRBD1. This CDR3 has 15 residues. With V trimmed by 6 bases and J by 1 base, 5 bases remained unmatched. CDR1 SGHRS and CDR2 YFSETQ come from the germline V gene. The CDR3 loop is CASNTGQGSYNEQFF. In DNA form, the CDR3 reads TGCGCCAGCAACACGGGACAGGGATCCTACAATGAGCAGTTCTTC. Based on the CDR3 plus reference TRBV5-1 and TRBJ2-1, the full variable domain is KAGVTQTPRYLIKTRGQQVTLSCSPISGHRSVSWYQQTPGQGLQFLFEYFSETQRNKGNFPGRFSGRQFSNSRSEMNVSTLELGDSALYLCASNTGQGSYNEQFFGPGTRLTVL.

The chain recombines TRBV6-6 with TRBJ1-6, with TRBD1 matching 7 bases. The CDR3 sequence is 14 residues long. V shed 4 bases, J shed 11 bases, and the junction held 8 bases outside the gene matches. Germline V lookup: CDR1 MNHNY, CDR2 SVGAGI (reference sequence). The CDR3 DNA reads TGTGCCAGCAGTTCCCGGGACAGTATGACACCCCTCCACTTT. Residues: CASSSRDSMTPLHF.

This clone was detected once. The rearrangement links TRBV2 to TRBJ2-7; TRBD1 matches at 7 bases. V gave up 8 bases and J gave up 6 bases; unmatched junction bases: 13. CDR1 and CDR2 from the germline V gene are SNHLY and FYNNEI. This CDR3 contains 14 residues. The CDR3 reads CASGRDSLPGEQYF. The DNA for the CDR3 is TGTGCCAGCGGAAGGGACAGCCTCCCGGGCGAGCAGTACTTC.

This chain joins TRBV2 and TRBJ1-1; D is possibly TRBD1 (6 bases). Germline CDR1 SNHLY, CDR2 FYNNEI. This CDR3 has 14 residues. V shed 6 bases and J shed 1 base, with 12 bases lying between them. DNA for the CDR3: TGTGCCAGCAGGGACTGGACAGAGAACACTGAAGCTTTCTTT. It codes for CASRDWTENTEAFF.

The V and J genes are TRBV12-1 and TRBJ2-2; TRBD2, the D gene given by the table, was not confirmed from the DNA. TRBV12-1 is labeled a pseudogene. The CDR3 consists of 19 residues. The CDR3 loop is CASSFLLAGGPFSTGELFF. CDR3 nucleotide sequence: TGTGCCAGCAGCTTTCTGCTAGCGGGGGGCCCCTTCAGCACCGGGGAGCTGTTTTTT.

The chain has TRBV15 and TRBJ2-5; the D gene is possibly TRBD2 (8 bases). The germline V gene encodes CDR1 LNHNV and CDR2 YYDKDF (reference sequence). The CDR3 loop spans 22 amino acids. V was pared by 3 bases and J by 2 bases, with 34 bases between. The CDR3 coding sequence is TGTGCCACCAGCAGGCAATACCTATGGGCGGGGGGCCTAACAGGGGAACAAGAGACCCAGTACTTC. Residues: CATSRQYLWAGGLTGEQETQYF.

The V call is TRBV18, the J call TRBJ1-1; 9 bases fit TRBD1. Per the germline V gene, CDR1 is KGHSH and CDR2 is LQKENI. The CDR3 spans 12 residues. V dropped 5 bases and J dropped 11; count of bases not matched to a gene: 6. The CDR3 DNA reads as TGTGCCAGCTCAACGGACAGGGGCGCGGCTTTCTTT. Translation gives CASSTDRGAAFF.